This record concerns one TCR beta chain sequence. This specimen belongs to a study of blood T cell repertoires in COVID-19. The overall study: COVID-19 samples, acute and convalescent, were from the United States, Italy and Spain. Nucleic acid was either cDNA or gDNA, and it came from T cells, B-cell-depleted T cells, or PBMCs.

In the study's own analysis: Counts of nucleated cells, estimated from reference gene primer amplification, were obtained. Sequencing was performed with immunoSEQ multiplex PCR; in TCRdb, only in-frame clones are kept and a portion is missing. That table supplies the V and J calls and clone size; D and trimming were determined from the DNA. The sample carries some 68,000 clones, 86% recorded once. This CDR3 is 17 amino acids long. Germline V CDR1 and CDR2: SGDLS, YYNGEE. V lost 4 bases to trimming and J lost 2 bases, with 18 bases between them. The sequenced material came from peripheral blood. This sequence originates from a man in his fifties or sixties with active COVID-19. The J gene is TRBJ2-2, the V gene TRBV9, with D unresolved. CDR3 sequence: CASSPPFRLPNTGELFF. For the CDR3, the DNA is TGTGCCAGCAGCCCCCCTTTTCGGTTGCCAAACACCGGGGAGCTGTTTTTT.